This is a list of T cell receptor beta chains from one sample in a study of brain T cells in children with intractable seizures. TCRdb's copy holds only in-frame clones and misses some; the assay was immunoSEQ multiplex PCR. This table has 300,000 to 400,000 clones, 85% to 95% appearing once. Source: peripheral blood, taken more than 4 months after surgery. These receptors were obtained from a boy in the first two years of life with tuberous sclerosis and intractable seizures. CDR3s leave out the opening cysteine and the closing phenylalanine or tryptophan. A D gene is named only where the DNA matches it firmly.

D	V	J	CDR3
NA	TRBV2	TRBJ1-2	ASSRGLGNGYT
NA	TRBV11-2	TRBJ2-7	ASSLIWGETYEQY
NA	TRBV12-3/TRBV12-4	TRBJ2-6	ASSPAGANVLT
NA	TRBV6-7	TRBJ2-1	ASSYSEKPLPYNEQF
NA	TRBV7-8	TRBJ2-7	ASSPRGGMSSYEQY
NA	TRBV29-1	TRBJ2-7	SVGIREQY
NA	TRBV5-5	TRBJ1-1	ASSSSLVRTAVLSNTEAF
TRBD2	TRBV5-1	TRBJ2-1	ASSPWGGSSDNEQF
NA	TRBV7-9	TRBJ1-1	ASSLGWAEEAF
TRBD2	TRBV5-1	TRBJ2-3	ASSASSGRMTDTQY
TRBD2	TRBV6-2/TRBV6-3	TRBJ2-1	ASSPQAGANNEQF
TRBD1	TRBV7-8	TRBJ2-6	ASSSSPGQGWANVLT
TRBD2	TRBV5-5	TRBJ2-1	ASSSWRSGGKEYNEQF
NA	TRBV7-2	TRBJ2-2	ASSLVRVANTGELF
TRBD2	TRBV9	TRBJ2-7	ASSVAGGDRGEQY
NA	TRBV3-1/TRBV3-2	TRBJ1-2	ASSLLVGSYGYT
NA	TRBV18	TRBJ1-2	ASSTERVGNYGYT
TRBD2	TRBV12-3/TRBV12-4	TRBJ2-1	ASLAGTGEQF
NA	TRBV19	TRBJ2-7	ASSTGTSTTYEQY
NA	TRBV28	TRBJ1-1	ASSTFRGMNTEAF
NA	TRBV2	TRBJ1-5	ASSEAMDSNQPQH
NA	TRBV6-2/TRBV6-3	TRBJ2-3	ASSSPRTDTQY
NA	TRBV11-2	TRBJ1-4	ASSPGTRRGEKLF
TRBD2	TRBV2	TRBJ2-5	ASSGPQLAGVETQY
NA	TRBV9	TRBJ1-2	ASSVEGIGDYGYT
NA	TRBV7-9	TRBJ1-2	ASSINGGGPGYT
NA	TRBV19	TRBJ2-3	ASSWTTVDTQY
TRBD2	TRBV15	TRBJ2-1	ATSTGLAGIINEQF
TRBD1	TRBV2	TRBJ1-1	ASSEQGAWTEAF
TRBD2	TRBV7-3	TRBJ2-7	ASSLTSGSYEQY
NA	TRBV9	TRBJ1-2	ASSRDTDPYGYT
TRBD1	TRBV15	TRBJ1-1	ATSRDRMGRGSVEAF
NA	TRBV11-2	TRBJ2-7	ASSLEAGGIYEQY
NA	TRBV5-8	TRBJ2-7	ASSFQGYSGVRTYEQY
NA	TRBV6-5	TRBJ1-5	ASRGNSNQPQH
NA	TRBV15	TRBJ1-2	ATSRAGYYGYT
TRBD1	TRBV2	TRBJ1-5	ASSDQRPDRRQVLGNQPQH
NA	TRBV18	TRBJ1-1	ASSAPPVGNTEAF
TRBD2	TRBV7-3	TRBJ2-5	ASSSGTSGRGETQY
TRBD2	TRBV5-4	TRBJ2-7	ASSLRGEGYEQY
TRBD2	TRBV6-5	TRBJ2-7	ASSATSGRFYEQY
TRBD2	TRBV13	TRBJ2-1	ASSLRTSGAYNEQF